The T cell receptor (beta chain) under discussion was sequenced for a study of long-term antiretroviral therapy in people with HIV. Study-wide results and caveats: Following ART, diversity rose but still fell short of transplant donor controls.

V lost 0 bases to trimming and J lost 6 bases, with 9 bases between them. The CDR3 is 13 residues long. Germline CDR1 reads LGHNA; CDR2 reads YSLEER. The count of this clone is one. Its antigen is still unknown. Researchers ran immunoSEQ v3.0 at survey level. The table came from immunoSEQ multiplex PCR; TCRdb's copy has only in-frame clones and leaves some out. Here the sample spans 25,000 to 35,000 clones, 80% to 95% being singletons. The receptor comes from a man between 18 and 29 years old with HIV. The chain has TRBV4-3 and TRBJ2-7; D is unresolved. The specimen comprised unsorted PBMCs, sampled 3.1 years after starting antiretroviral therapy. This CDR3 reads CASSQDIVGEQYF. CDR3 DNA sequence: TGCGCCAGCAGCCAAGATATTGTGGGCGAGCAGTACTTC.